This T cell receptor (beta chain) was sequenced for a study of cytomegalovirus exposure and HLA in healthy donors. Overall study findings and caveats: Presence/absence results assume similar sequencing depth per donor, which may not hold.

Nominally healthy donors were sampled, though unrecorded immune exposures were likely. In regard to this clone: What it binds is unknown.

Vbeta (60) and Jbeta (13) primers were used in the PCR. Sequencing was performed with immunoSEQ multiplex PCR; in TCRdb, only in-frame clones are kept and a portion is missing. The data hold 150,000 to 200,000 clones, with around three quarters observed a single time. This CDR3 comprises 17 residues. Germline CDR1 SGHRS, CDR2 YFSETQ. Trimming took 0 bases from V and 0 from J, leaving 14 bases between them. The origin of this receptor is a man aged 40-49 years in good health and CMV-seronegative. The chain links TRBV5-1 to TRBJ2-3; D perhaps matches TRBD2 (6 bases). Sequenced: PBMCs. CDR3 in DNA: TGCGCCAGCAGCTTGGGGTTGGCGGGAATAAGCACAGATACGCAGTATTTT. This codes for CASSLGLAGISTDTQYF.